A single sample is the source of the 23 T cell receptor beta chains below, sequenced in a study of CD8 T cells in ankylosing spondylitis. TCRdb ran MiXCR on the 5' RACE reads and lists one entry per CDR3 protein. Of around 230,000 distinct CDR3 sequences in the sample, 8.2% were seen once. The specimen sequenced was blood, either unsorted or a sorted T cell fraction (not recorded which). These receptors all come from a female donor with ankylosing spondylitis or in good health (not recorded which).

This clonotype has at least ten counts. This chain connects TRBV5-5 to TRBJ2-7; perhaps D is TRBD1 or TRBD2 (5 bases each). From germline, CDR1 is SGHKS and CDR2 YYEKEE (reference sequence). The CDR3 is 14 amino acids. V lost 1 base to trimming and J lost 3 bases, with 11 bases between them. CDR3 sequence reads: CASSLLTGHYEQYF. The DNA for the CDR3 is TGTGCCAGCAGCTTGCTAACGGGGCACTACGAGCAGTACTTC. The full variable domain, in which reference TRBV5-5 and TRBJ2-7 provide the parts outside the CDR3, is DAGVTQSPTHLIKTRGQQVTLRCSPISGHKSVSWYQQVLGQGPQFIFQYYEKEERGRGNFPDRFSARQFPNYSSELNVNALLLGDSALYLCASSLLTGHYEQYFGPGTRLTVT.

This clonotype showed up many times. The rearrangement uses TRBV5-1 and TRBJ2-1; no firm D call. Germline CDR1 reads SGHRS; CDR2 reads YFSETQ. The CDR3 is made up of 14 amino acids. Deletions cut 4 bases from V and 7 bases from J, with 15 bases between. The CDR3: CASSPRAVSNEQFF. The CDR3 region has the DNA TGCGCCAGCAGCCCACGGGCCGTGAGTAATGAGCAGTTCTTC.

The sample holds many counts of this clonotype. The rearrangement links TRBV7-9 to TRBJ1-5; D possibly corresponds to TRBD1 (5 bases). Trimming cost V 5 bases and J 4 bases, with 18 bases left between them. There are 16 residues in the CDR3. CDR1 and CDR2 from the germline V gene are SEHNR and FQNEAQ (reference sequence). The CDR3 sequence is CASSDGLWGRNQPQHF. The CDR3 region has the DNA TGTGCCAGCAGCGATGGCCTCTGGGGGAGAAATCAGCCCCAGCATTTT.

This clonotype was seen more than once but under ten times. J is TRBJ2-3 and V is TRBV7-9; D is tentatively TRBD1 or TRBD2 (5 bases each). CDR1 and CDR2 from the germline V gene are SEHNR and FQNEAQ (reference sequence). Trimming took off 5 bases at V and 2 bases at J, with 20 bases between the two ends. There are 17 residues in the CDR3. The CDR3 sequence: CASSHRPTVEVTDTQYF. The CDR3 DNA sequence: TGTGCCAGCAGCCACAGGCCAACGGTGGAGGTCACAGATACGCAGTATTTT.

Many counts were recorded for this clonotype. The gene calls are TRBV20-1 and TRBJ1-6; 10 positions match TRBD1. Trimming took 4 bases from V and 9 from J; bases not matched to a gene: 6. The length of the CDR3 is 14 residues. Per the germline V gene, CDR1 is DFQATT and CDR2 is SNEGSKA (reference sequence). CDR3 bases: TGCAGTGCTATTGGGACAGGGGTGCGTTCACCCCTCCACTTT. As protein: CSAIGTGVRSPLHF.

This clonotype appeared many times. V and J are TRBV29-1 and TRBJ2-3; D is unclear. Germline V CDR1 and CDR2: SQVTM, ANQGSEA. The CDR3 consists of 13 residues. V lost 0 bases, J lost 0 bases, and 4 bases lay in between. CDR3 residues: CSVEDGSTDTQYF. Here the CDR3 DNA reads TGCAGCGTTGAAGATGGTAGCACAGATACGCAGTATTTT.

This clonotype showed up many times. The chain joins TRBV5-1 to TRBJ2-2; unclear D gene. The CDR3 has 16 residues. Germline-derived CDR1 and CDR2 are SGHRS and YFSETQ. V lost 0 bases and J 0 bases, leaving 9 bases between the germline ends. CDR3 DNA sequence: TGCGCCAGCAGCTTGGAGTTACAAGCGAACACCGGGGAGCTGTTTTTT. It codes for CASSLELQANTGELFF.

This clonotype came up many times. This rearrangement joins TRBV20-1 to TRBJ2-1, with 12 nucleotides matching TRBD2. CDR1 and CDR2 (germline): DFQATT, SNEGSKA (reference sequence). The V gene end was trimmed by 3 bases and the J gene end by 3 bases; junction bases not matched to a gene: 9. There are 17 residues in the CDR3. CDR3: CSASPSGRVKVYNEQFF. CDR3 bases: TGCAGTGCTAGCCCTAGCGGGAGGGTGAAAGTCTACAATGAGCAGTTCTTC.

This clonotype has at least ten counts. The chain uses TRBV20-1 and TRBJ1-6; D not resolved. There are 16 residues in the CDR3. Germline V lookup: CDR1 DFQATT, CDR2 SNEGSKA (reference sequence). V lost 0 bases and J 0 bases, leaving 9 bases between the germline ends. CDR3 sequence (DNA): TGCAGTGCTAGAGAGGGAAGGATCTCCTATAATTCACCCCTCCACTTT. Translation gives CSAREGRISYNSPLHF.

This sequence joins TRBV7-9 and TRBJ1-1; D is ambiguous. Germline CDR1 and CDR2: SEHNR and FQNEAQ (reference sequence). CDR3 length: 14 residues. Between the trimmed V and J ends, which lost 1 base and 1 base, there was a span of 7 bases. The CDR3 is CASSLETQNTEAFF. In DNA form, the CDR3 reads TGTGCCAGCAGCTTAGAGACTCAGAACACTGAAGCTTTCTTT.

The chain combines TRBV7-2 with TRBJ2-5, with a weak D call TRBD1 (6 bases). CDR3 length: 14 amino acids. Germline values: CDR1 SGHTA, CDR2 FQGNSA. V lost 1 base and J 4 bases, leaving 10 bases between the germline ends. The CDR3 coding sequence is TGTGCCAGCAGCTTAGAAACAGGGCGAGAGACCCAGTACTTC. Translated, it gives CASSLETGRETQYF.

CDR3 region: CASSLGTSGGEQFF. DNA for the CDR3: TGTGCCAGCAGCTTGGGGACTAGCGGAGGCGAGCAGTTCTTC. The rearrangement links TRBV11-2 to TRBJ2-1; TRBD2 agrees at 11 bases. Germline V gene lookup returns CDR1 SGHAT and CDR2 FQNNGV. V lost 3 bases and J lost 10; bases outside the gene matches: 5. The CDR3 extends over 14 amino acids. Variable domain in full (rest from reference TRBV11-2 and TRBJ2-1): EAGVAQSPRYKIIEKRQSVAFWCNPISGHATLYWYQQILGQGPKLLIQFQNNGVVDDSQLPKDRFSAERLKGVDSTLKIQPAKLEDSAVYLCASSLGTSGGEQFFGPGTRLTVL.

This clonotype was observed at least ten times. The chain employs TRBV6-1 and TRBJ2-3; TRBD2 is a possible D gene (6 bases). CDR1 and CDR2 (germline): MNHNS, SASEGT. CDR3 length: 14 residues. V was trimmed by 5 bases and J by 2 bases, leaving 11 bases between them. Here the CDR3 DNA reads TGTGCCAGCAGTCCCCGGGACTCCACAGATACGCAGTATTTT. Amino acid sequence: CASSPRDSTDTQYF.

This clonotype showed up many times. The chain employs TRBV28 and TRBJ2-6; unclear D gene. With 4 bases removed from V and 0 bases from J, the gap between germline ends came to 4 bases. In germline, CDR1 is MDHEN, CDR2 SYDVKM. The CDR3 is 14 amino acids. The CDR3 protein is CASSSLSGANVLTF. The DNA of the CDR3 is TGTGCCAGCAGTTCCCTCTCTGGGGCCAACGTCCTGACTTTC.

This clonotype was observed at least ten times. The chain has TRBV7-8 and TRBJ1-2; 7 bases are shared with TRBD1. The CDR3 runs 14 residues. J gave up 5 bases and V 5 bases, and 8 bases lay outside the gene matches. Germline V gene lookup returns CDR1 SGHVS and CDR2 FQNEAQ. The CDR3 nucleotides are TGTGCCAGCAGCGACAGGGTCGGAGATTATGGCTACACCTTC. This encodes CASSDRVGDYGYTF.

As regards this clonotype: This may come from a read error, since a much larger clone is one base off. V is TRBV12-3 or TRBV12-4 and J is TRBJ1-5, with a weak D call TRBD1 (5 bases). The length of the CDR3 is 17 residues. The CDR3 region is CASTLGARAYSNQPQHF. CDR3 in DNA: TGTGCCAGCACTTTAGGGGCCAGGGCTTATAGCAATCAGCCCCAGCATTTT.

The rearrangement uses TRBV6-2 or TRBV6-3 and TRBJ1-1, with 7 bases matching TRBD1. Germline loops: CDR1 MNHEY, CDR2 SVGEGT. The junction had 8 bases not matched to a gene; V was cut back by 6 bases and J by 4 bases. The CDR3 is 14 amino acids. The CDR3 DNA is TGTGCCAGCAGAAACTTACAGGGGCCCACTGAAGCTTTCTTT. As protein: CASRNLQGPTEAFF.

This clonotype was counted ten times or more. The V call is TRBV5-1, the J call TRBJ2-2; the D is unclear. The germline V gene encodes CDR1 SGHRS and CDR2 YFSETQ. The V end lost 0 bases, the J end lost 6 bases, and 6 bases lay between the germline ends. CDR3 length equals 13 residues. The CDR3 here is CASSLEGSGELFF. The CDR3, as DNA: TGCGCCAGCAGCTTGGAAGGGTCCGGGGAGCTGTTTTTT.

J is TRBJ2-1 and V is TRBV4-1; no reliable D call. The CDR3 is 13 residues long. Trimming pared 3 bases from V and 4 bases from J, leaving 7 bases between. Germline V lookup: CDR1 MGHRA, CDR2 YSYEKL. The CDR3 coding sequence is TGCGCCAGCAGCCACCTCGGGTACAATGAGCAGTTCTTC. This gives the protein CASSHLGYNEQFF.

This clonotype was counted ten times or more. J is TRBJ2-3 and V is TRBV29-1; tentatively, D is TRBD1 (5 bases). V lost 4 bases and J 0 bases, leaving 14 bases between the germline ends. The germline CDR1 and CDR2 sequences are SQVTM and ANQGSEA. The length of the CDR3 is 15 residues. CDR3 coding DNA: TGCAGCGTTGGTTTGGTCAGGGCTAGCACAGATACGCAGTATTTT. Protein: CSVGLVRASTDTQYF.

This clonotype was seen at least ten times. V is TRBV6-2 or TRBV6-3 and J is TRBJ2-3, with 9 bases fitting TRBD2. CDR1 and CDR2 (germline): MNHEY, SVGEGT. The CDR3 is 14 amino acids. J lost 1 base, V lost 6 bases, and 2 bases had no gene match. CDR3 protein: CASRRLAGTDTQYF. The CDR3 coding sequence is TGTGCCAGCAGGCGACTAGCGGGCACAGATACGCAGTATTTT.

This clonotype was recorded many times. The chain uses TRBV7-2 and TRBJ2-1; D is uncertain. The CDR3 is made up of 13 amino acids. Trimming left V 0 bases short and J 3 bases short, with 3 bases between. Germline V gives CDR1 SGHTA, CDR2 FQGNSA. The CDR3 sequence is CASSLAFYNEQFF. The CDR3 coding sequence is TGTGCCAGCAGCTTAGCCTTCTACAATGAGCAGTTCTTC.

At least ten counts were recorded for this clonotype. The V and J genes are TRBV7-8 and TRBJ2-1; 10 nucleotides line up with TRBD1. With V trimmed by 2 bases and J by 4 bases, 26 bases remained unmatched. This CDR3 comprises 23 residues. Germline V gives CDR1 SGHVS, CDR2 FQNEAQ. The CDR3 here is CASSLPGTGDAIGSAELYNEQFF. The CDR3 nucleotides are TGTGCCAGCAGCTTACCGGGGACAGGGGACGCGATCGGATCCGCCGAACTTTACAATGAGCAGTTCTTC.